A single sample gave rise to the 3 T cell receptor beta chains below, sequenced in a study of cytomegalovirus exposure and HLA in healthy donors. Sequencing used immunoSEQ multiplex PCR; TCRdb keeps in-frame clones, though not all of them. This table has approximately 230,000 clones, about 90% appearing once. The sequencing input was PBMCs. Every receptor here comes from a man aged 18 to 30 in good health and CMV-seropositive.

This sequence joins TRBV2 and TRBJ1-3; no clear D gene. There are 15 residues in the CDR3. Trimming shortened V by 6 bases and J by 0 bases, and 12 bases separated the two germline ends. Germline loops: CDR1 SNHLY, CDR2 FYNNEI. CDR3 amino acids: CASSLAGISGNTIYF. CDR3 coding DNA: TGTGCCAGCAGCCTGGCGGGGATCTCTGGAAACACCATATATTTT.

The rearrangement links TRBV6-1 to TRBJ2-7; the D gene is possibly TRBD2 (6 bases). CDR1 is MNHNS and CDR2 is SASEGT in the germline V gene. V lost 2 bases to trimming and J lost 4 bases, with 12 bases between them. The CDR3 spans 14 residues. CDR3 protein: CASSETGGAYEQYF. The DNA of the CDR3 is TGTGCCAGCAGTGAAACGGGCGGGGCTTACGAGCAGTACTTC.

This clone was detected once. The gene calls are TRBV25-1 and TRBJ2-5, with D possibly being TRBD1 (6 bases). Germline CDR1 and CDR2: MGHDK and SYGVNS. The CDR3 runs to 16 residues. The ends were cut back, 4 bases at V and 5 bases at J, with 20 bases in the middle. The CDR3 sequence is CASSAGARALRETQYF. The CDR3 DNA reads as TGTGCCAGCAGTGCAGGGGCGCGGGCACTTCGGGAGACCCAGTACTTC.